This passage covers 32 T cell receptor beta chains from one sample sequenced in a study of T cells in Graves' hyperthyroidism and ophthalmopathy (dated by TCRdb to the late 2010s). The library relied on multiplex PCR. TCRdb names Illumina HiSeq 2000 as the instrument used. The TCR beta CDR3 regions were amplified from the RNA transcripts. A first-round RT-PCR of the TCR CDR3 used the HTBI primer set with the Qiagen OneStep RT-PCR kit. The raw public data were reprocessed by TCRdb itself: fastp quality trimming at Q25, MiXCR clonotype calling, in-frame beta chains only. Rows with a matching CDR3 protein are joined into one entry that keeps the most common DNA and genes. This sample lists around 610,000 distinct CDR3 sequences; approximately 15% were detected once. Around 4.1% of the sample lies in the top ten. Sequencing was carried out using blood. All receptors derive from a woman in her thirties or forties with Graves' ophthalmopathy.

This clonotype was counted at least ten times. The chain links TRBV24-1 to TRBJ1-2; D remains unclear. Trimming removed 5 bases from V and 8 bases from J, with 14 bases in between. The CDR3 runs to 13 residues. Germline V gene data show CDR1 as KGHDR and CDR2 as SFDVKD. DNA for the CDR3: TGTGCCACCAGTGCCCCCTCCCAAGAGGGCTACACCTTC. Translating gives CATSAPSQEGYTF.

The sample holds many counts of this clonotype. This sequence joins TRBV28 and TRBJ2-7; tentatively, D is TRBD2 (6 bases). CDR1 and CDR2 from the germline V gene are MDHEN and SYDVKM. The CDR3 contains 14 residues. The V end lost 7 bases, the J end lost 3 bases, and 16 bases lay between the germline ends. For the CDR3, the DNA is TGTGCCAGCAAGACGGGACTCAGGGACTACGAGCAGTACTTC. Translated: CASKTGLRDYEQYF.

This clonotype appeared many times. This chain uses TRBV6-5 with TRBJ1-5; 7 bases match TRBD1. The CDR3 is 12 residues long. Germline lookup yields CDR1 MNHEY and CDR2 SVGAGI. J gave up 7 bases and V 11 bases, and 8 bases lay outside the gene matches. CDR3 protein: CACRTGDQPQHF. Written as DNA, the CDR3 is TGTGCCTGCCGAACAGGGGACCAGCCCCAGCATTTT.

This clonotype appeared many times. The V call is TRBV9, the J call TRBJ1-1; no definite D call. The germline V gene has CDR1 SGDLS and CDR2 YYNGEE. The V end was cut by 4 bases, the J end by 1 base, with 11 bases between. CDR3 size: 14 residues. CDR3 nucleotides: TGTGCCAGCAGCCCTAGGGAGGAGAACACTGAAGCTTTCTTT. As protein: CASSPREENTEAFF.

This clonotype was seen at least ten times. The chain joins TRBV10-3 to TRBJ2-5, with D perhaps TRBD2 (6 bases). The CDR3 extends over 15 amino acids. V dropped 2 bases and J dropped 2 bases, with 12 bases sitting between them. Germline V gene data show CDR1 as ENHRY and CDR2 as SYGVKD. In nucleotides, the CDR3 is TGTGCCATCAGTGAGCCCGGGACTTTACAAGAGACCCAGTACTTC. It is translated as CAISEPGTLQETQYF.

This clonotype was observed many times. The chain links TRBV28 to TRBJ2-7; 7 bases fit TRBD2. This CDR3 contains 15 residues. Germline V gene data show CDR1 as MDHEN and CDR2 as SYDVKM. After removal of 5 bases from V and 6 bases from J, the junction contained 13 bases not matched to a gene. CDR3: CASSPLWAGDAEQYF. DNA for the CDR3: TGTGCCAGCAGTCCGCTGTGGGCGGGAGATGCCGAGCAGTACTTC.

This clonotype was counted ten times or more. The CDR3: CASTPDMNYGYTF. In nucleotides, the CDR3 is TGTGCCAGCACACCCGACATGAACTATGGCTACACCTTC. The chain combines TRBV28 with TRBJ1-2; no definite D call. V lost 7 bases and J 2 bases, leaving 11 bases between the germline ends. Germline V lookup: CDR1 MDHEN, CDR2 SYDVKM. The CDR3 consists of 13 residues.

This clonotype was seen at least ten times. The V and J genes are TRBV20-1 and TRBJ1-1; no definite D call. Germline lookup yields CDR1 DFQATT and CDR2 SNEGSKA (reference sequence). This CDR3 spans 13 amino acids. Trimming took off 6 bases at V and 1 base at J, with 12 bases between the two ends. The CDR3: CSAPYNENTEAFF. CDR3 DNA sequence: TGCAGTGCCCCCTATAACGAGAACACTGAAGCTTTCTTT.

The sample holds many counts of this clonotype. The chain uses TRBV6-5 and TRBJ1-1; D may be TRBD1 (5 bases). V lost 8 bases and J 6 bases, leaving 19 bases between the germline ends. The germline CDR1 and CDR2 sequences are MNHEY and SVGAGI. The CDR3 runs to 14 residues. CDR3 sequence: CASLPHGGGAEAFF. The CDR3 DNA follows: TGTGCCAGCCTACCGCATGGCGGAGGGGCTGAAGCTTTCTTT.

This clonotype was found many times. The chain employs TRBV27 and TRBJ2-5, with D possibly matching TRBD2 (6 bases). The germline V gene has CDR1 MNHEY and CDR2 SMNVEV (reference sequence). V gave up 6 bases and J gave up 3 bases, with 8 bases separating them. CDR3 length equals 12 residues. The CDR3: CASRTREETQYF. In nucleotides, the CDR3 is TGTGCCAGCAGGACTAGAGAAGAGACCCAGTACTTC.

This clonotype was seen a handful of times. V usage is TRBV12-5 and J usage is TRBJ2-3, with TRBD1 identical over 9 bases. Germline CDR1 is LGHNT and CDR2 is FRNRAP. Unmatched junction bases numbered 3, after V lost 5 bases and J lost 3 bases. The CDR3 contains 14 residues. The CDR3 bases are TGTGCTAGTGGTCGTGGACAGGGGACAGATACGCAGTATTTT. This gives the protein CASGRGQGTDTQYF.

CDR3 coding DNA: TGTGCCAGCAGTTTATTCTTCCTAGCGGGAGGAGGGTCCTACGAGCAGTACTTC. It yields the protein CASSLFFLAGGGSYEQYF. V usage is TRBV27 and J usage is TRBJ2-7, with TRBD2 identical over 11 bases. The CDR3 runs to 18 residues. Looked up from germline, CDR1 is MNHEY and CDR2 is SMNVEV (reference sequence). Germline trimming cut 1 base from V and 1 base from J; bases unmatched to any gene: 9.

The gene calls are TRBV11-2 and TRBJ2-7, with D possibly TRBD1 on 5 matching bases. This CDR3 spans 14 amino acids. Per the germline V gene, CDR1 is SGHAT and CDR2 is FQNNGV. Trimming removed 3 bases at V and 3 bases at J, with 12 bases between. The CDR3 DNA reads as TGTGCCAGCAGCTTTCTAGGGGTGGACTACGAGCAGTACTTC. It specifies CASSFLGVDYEQYF.

This clonotype occurred many times. V and J are TRBV7-3 and TRBJ1-1; D remains unclear. CDR1 SGHTA and CDR2 FQGTGA come from the germline V gene. Between the trimmed V and J ends, which lost 2 bases and 6 bases, there was a span of 10 bases. The CDR3 has 13 amino acids. The CDR3, as DNA: TGTGCCAGCAGCTTATCATACCGGTCTGAAGCTTTCTTT. Residues: CASSLSYRSEAFF.

V gene TRBV7-9 combines with J gene TRBJ1-2; TRBD1 agrees at 7 bases. This CDR3 is 14 amino acids long. The V and J ends lost 3 bases and 5 bases, in that order; junction bases with no gene match: 6. Germline CDR1 SEHNR, CDR2 FQNEAQ (reference sequence). The CDR3 DNA reads TGTGCCAGCAGCTTTCAGGGACAGTCGTATGGCTACACCTTC. This codes for CASSFQGQSYGYTF. The whole variable domain, filled in from reference TRBV7-9 and TRBJ1-2, reads DTGVSQNPRHKITKRGQNVTFRCDPISEHNRLYWYRQTLGQGPEFLTYFQNEAQLEKSRLLSDRFSAERPKGSFSTLEIQRTEQGDSAMYLCASSFQGQSYGYTFGSGTRLTVV.

This clonotype showed up just a few times. The rearrangement links TRBV11-1 to TRBJ2-7; 8 bases are shared with TRBD1. The CDR3 has 14 amino acids. Germline CDR1 and CDR2: SGHAT and FQDESV (reference sequence). The J segment lost 2 bases and the V segment lost 5 bases, leaving 5 bases of the junction unmatched. The CDR3 bases are TGTGCCAGCAGCGGACGGACAGGGCCCTACGAGCAGTACTTC. Its translation: CASSGRTGPYEQYF.

This clonotype was observed at least ten times. The chain has TRBV9 and TRBJ2-7; possible D gene TRBD1, 6 bases. This CDR3 is built from 14 residues. V dropped 0 bases and J dropped 2 bases, with 9 bases sitting between them. Germline CDR1 is SGDLS and CDR2 is YYNGEE. The CDR3 DNA follows: TGTGCCAGCAGCGTAGGGGACAACGCCTACGAGCAGTACTTC. Its protein is CASSVGDNAYEQYF.

This sequence joins TRBV6-1 and TRBJ2-7; TRBD1 matches 9 bases. The germline V gene encodes CDR1 MNHNS and CDR2 SASEGT. Unmatched junction bases numbered 8, after V lost 6 bases and J lost 2 bases. The CDR3 loop spans 15 amino acids. For the CDR3, the DNA is TGTGCCAGCAGGTCACCGGGACAGGGTACCTACGAGCAGTACTTC. Its translation: CASRSPGQGTYEQYF.

This clonotype was recorded many times. This may be a read error, as it is one base from a much larger clone. This chain uses TRBV6-2 or TRBV6-3 with TRBJ2-7; weak D call: TRBD1 (6 bases). CDR1 MNHEY and CDR2 SVGEGT come from the germline V gene. This CDR3 region has 14 residues. CDR3 DNA sequence: TGTGCCAGCAGTTACTCGACAGGCCCGTACGAGCAGTGCTTC. Translated: CASSYSTGPYEQCF.

This chain connects TRBV30 to TRBJ1-2; D may be TRBD1 (5 bases). The germline V gene has CDR1 GTSNPN and CDR2 SVGIG (reference sequence). The V and J ends lost 4 bases and 9 bases respectively, with 12 bases between them. The CDR3 totals 11 residues. CDR3 sequence reads: CAWNPGLRYTF. In nucleotides, the CDR3 is TGTGCCTGGAACCCGGGACTGCGCTACACCTTC.

Only a few counts were recorded for this clonotype. V usage is TRBV11-2 and J usage is TRBJ2-2; 9 bases are shared with TRBD2. CDR3 size: 17 residues. V dropped 6 bases and J dropped 0; count of bases not matched to a gene: 8. Per germline, CDR1 SGHAT and CDR2 FQNNGV. The CDR3 DNA is TGTGCCAGCAGGCCTCTCCGGACTAGCGCGAACACCGGGGAGCTGTTTTTT. It translates to CASRPLRTSANTGELFF.

This clonotype was picked up many times. The rearrangement links TRBV28 to TRBJ2-7; a weak D match, TRBD2 (5 bases). Germline V gene data show CDR1 as MDHEN and CDR2 as SYDVKM. V lost 4 bases and J lost 4, with 17 bases in between. This CDR3 spans 15 amino acids. The CDR3 DNA follows: TGTGCCAGCAGTTCCCTAAGCCGGGATAATTACGAGCAGTACTTC. Translation: CASSSLSRDNYEQYF.

This clonotype was seen repeatedly, ten times or more. This rearrangement joins TRBV12-3 or TRBV12-4 to TRBJ2-3; TRBD1 agrees at 11 bases. V shed 2 bases, J shed 4 bases, and the junction held 2 bases outside the gene matches. CDR3 length: 15 residues. In DNA form, the CDR3 reads TGTGCCAGCAGTTTAAGGACAGGGGGCCCAGATACGCAGTATTTT. This translates into CASSLRTGGPDTQYF.

Only a few counts were recorded for this clonotype. The chain is built from TRBV7-3 and TRBJ2-7, with a weak D call TRBD1 (6 bases). The CDR3 consists of 15 residues. Germline V gene lookup returns CDR1 SGHTA and CDR2 FQGTGA. The ends were cut back, 5 bases at V and 3 bases at J, with 17 bases in the middle. CDR3 region: CASSLSGTPFYEQYF. In DNA, the CDR3 is TGTGCCAGCAGCCTATCCGGGACACCCTTCTACGAGCAGTACTTC.

This chain uses TRBV6-4 with TRBJ1-1; unclear D gene. Trimming pared 8 bases from V and 5 bases from J, leaving 9 bases between. CDR1 is MRHNA, CDR2 SNTAGT, per germline. This CDR3 spans 11 amino acids. The CDR3 protein is CASPPKTEAFF. CDR3 nucleotides: TGTGCCAGCCCCCCAAAGACTGAAGCTTTCTTT.

This clonotype was counted a few times. V and J are TRBV12-3 or TRBV12-4 and TRBJ2-2; 8 nucleotides match TRBD2. V trimming: 2 bases; J trimming: 0 bases; junction bases outside the gene matches: 5. The CDR3 covers 17 residues. The CDR3 coding sequence is TGTGCCAGCAGTTTATTGCTCGGGAGGGCGAACACCGGGGAGCTGTTTTTT. Protein: CASSLLLGRANTGELFF.

The CDR3 is CASTLYYSNYGYTF. The CDR3 DNA follows: TGTGCCAGCACCCTATATTACTCTAACTATGGCTACACCTTC. This chain connects TRBV28 to TRBJ1-2; D remains unclear. V was pared by 7 bases and J by 0 bases, with 12 bases between. The germline gives CDR1 MDHEN, CDR2 SYDVKM. This CDR3 is built from 14 residues.

This clonotype was seen ten or more times. The rearrangement links TRBV5-1 to TRBJ2-7, with 9 bases identical to TRBD2. J was trimmed by 3 bases and V by 4 bases; bases with no gene match: 8. The CDR3 covers 15 residues. Germline CDR1 SGHRS, CDR2 YFSETQ. CDR3 DNA: TGCGCCAGCAGCCTATGGACTAGCGATCTCTACGAGCAGTACTTC. It yields the protein CASSLWTSDLYEQYF.

There are a few counts of this clonotype. This chain links TRBV7-9 with TRBJ2-7; 7 positions match TRBD1. CDR1 and CDR2 (germline): SEHNR, FQNEAQ (reference sequence). The CDR3 contains 15 residues. With V trimmed by 5 bases and J by 4 bases, 11 bases remained unmatched. The CDR3 sequence: CASSTTGTVYYEQYF. The CDR3 DNA is TGTGCCAGCAGCACCACCGGGACAGTATATTACGAGCAGTACTTC.

This clonotype was observed a handful of times. The chain carries TRBV20-1 and TRBJ2-5; tentatively, D is TRBD1 (8 bases). Germline assignment: CDR1 DFQATT and CDR2 SNEGSKA (reference sequence). Between the trimmed V and J ends, which lost 0 bases and 4 bases, there was a span of 15 bases. This CDR3 comprises 15 residues. CDR3 amino acids: CSARERTGRGETQYF. The DNA for the CDR3 is TGCAGTGCTAGAGAGCGGACAGGGAGGGGAGAGACCCAGTACTTC.

The rearrangement joins TRBV9 to TRBJ1-5; no reliable D call. Germline-derived CDR1 and CDR2 are SGDLS and YYNGEE. This CDR3 is built from 16 residues. V was cut by 4 bases and J by 0 bases, with 14 bases left in between. Here the CDR3 reads CASSKRTQYSNQPQHF. The CDR3 nucleotides are TGTGCCAGCAGCAAACGGACCCAGTATAGCAATCAGCCCCAGCATTTT. Based on the CDR3 plus reference TRBV9 and TRBJ1-5, the full variable domain is DSGVTQTPKHLITATGQRVTLRCSPRSGDLSVYWYQQSLDQGLQFLIQYYNGEERAKGNILERFSAQQFPDLHSELNLSSLELGDSALYFCASSKRTQYSNQPQHFGDGTRLSIL.

In its sample, this clonotype was seen many times. The rearrangement uses TRBV29-1 and TRBJ1-1, with 9 bases aligning to TRBD1. The CDR3 length is 12 residues. V lost 6 bases and J lost 6; bases outside the gene matches: 5. From germline, CDR1 is SQVTM and CDR2 ANQGSEA. This CDR3 reads CSVGRTGAEAFF. In nucleotides, the CDR3 is TGCAGCGTCGGCCGGACAGGGGCTGAAGCTTTCTTT. The full variable domain, with the rest looked up from reference TRBV29-1 and TRBJ1-1, is SAVISQKPSRDICQRGTSLTIQCQVDSQVTMMFWYRQQPGQSLTLIATANQGSEATYESGFVIDKFPISRPNLTFSTLTVSNMSPEDSSIYLCSVGRTGAEAFFGQGTRLTVV.